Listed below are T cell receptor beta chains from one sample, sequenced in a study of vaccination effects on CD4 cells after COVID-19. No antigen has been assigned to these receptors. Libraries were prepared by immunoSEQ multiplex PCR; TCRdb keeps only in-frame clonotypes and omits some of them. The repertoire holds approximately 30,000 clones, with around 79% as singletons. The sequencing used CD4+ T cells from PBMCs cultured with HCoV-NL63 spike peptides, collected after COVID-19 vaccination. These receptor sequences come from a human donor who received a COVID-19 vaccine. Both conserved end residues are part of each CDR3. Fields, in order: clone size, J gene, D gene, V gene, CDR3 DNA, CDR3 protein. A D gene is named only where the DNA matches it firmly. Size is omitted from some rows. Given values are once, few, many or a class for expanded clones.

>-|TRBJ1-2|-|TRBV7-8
TGTGCCAGCAGCTCCGACGGGCGTGGGGCCTATGGCTACACCTTC
CASSSDGRGAYGYTF
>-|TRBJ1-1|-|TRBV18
TGTGCCAGCTCACCACCCACTTCTGGGACAAAAACAGGGAAGACTGAAGCTTTCTTT
CASSPPTSGTKTGKTEAFF
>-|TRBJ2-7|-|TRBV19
TGTGCCAGTAGCTGGGACGGGGCCTACGAGCAGTACTTC
CASSWDGAYEQYF
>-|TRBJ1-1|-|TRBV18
TGTGCCAGCTCACCGGCTAGGACTGAAGCTTTCTTT
CASSPARTEAFF
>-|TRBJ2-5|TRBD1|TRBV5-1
TGCGCCAGCAGCTTGTCTTACAGGGGGCTTACGGAGACCCAGTACTTC
CASSLSYRGLTETQYF
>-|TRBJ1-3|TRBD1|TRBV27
TGTGCCAGCAGGACGTTCCTCCGGGACAGGGGGAGAAACACCATATATTTT
CASRTFLRDRGRNTIYF
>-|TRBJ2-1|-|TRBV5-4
TGTGCCAGCAGCACGGTCCTAAGCGATGAGCAGTTCTTC
CASSTVLSDEQFF
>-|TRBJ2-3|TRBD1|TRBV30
TGTGCCTGGAGTCCTGGACAGGGGGCGCTGGATACGCAGTATTTT
CAWSPGQGALDTQYF
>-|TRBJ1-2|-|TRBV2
TGTGCCAGCAGTGAAGGGGGCAGGGCCTACTATGGCTACACCTTC
CASSEGGRAYYGYTF
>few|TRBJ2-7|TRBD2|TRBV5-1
TGCGCCAGCAGCCTAGCCGGGACTAGCGGGAGAGGTGAGCAGTACTTC
CASSLAGTSGRGEQYF
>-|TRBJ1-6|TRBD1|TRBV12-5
TGTGCTAGTGGTTGGACAGGATGGGTCGTCTCGGATAATTCACCCCTCCACTTT
CASGWTGWVVSDNSPLHF
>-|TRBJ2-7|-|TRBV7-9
TGTGCCAGCAGCCTACCGATGGGCGAGCAGTACTTC
CASSLPMGEQYF
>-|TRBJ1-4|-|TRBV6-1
TGTGCCAGCAGTGAATTAGGGTTAACTAATGAAAAACTGTTTTTT
CASSELGLTNEKLFF
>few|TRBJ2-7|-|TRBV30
TGTGCCTGGAGTGTCGGTCAGGAATCCTACGAGCAGTACTTC
CAWSVGQESYEQYF
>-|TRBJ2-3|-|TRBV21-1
TGTGCCAGCAGCAAAAGTCAGGGGGTTGATACGCAGTATTTT
CASSKSQGVDTQYF
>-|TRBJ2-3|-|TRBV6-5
TGTGCCAGCACACGTACTAGGGCCCGTAAAGGGTATTTT
CASTRTRARKGYF
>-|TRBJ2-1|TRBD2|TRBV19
TGTGCCAGTCGACTAGCAGCGCGCGATGAGCAGTTCTTC
CASRLAARDEQFF
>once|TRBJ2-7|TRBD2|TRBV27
TGTGCCAGCAGTTTCGGACTAGCGGGAGCCTACGAGCAGTACTTC
CASSFGLAGAYEQYF
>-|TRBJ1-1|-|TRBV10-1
TGCGCCAGCAGTGGACGGGGGTCCCCCCTGAGAGCTTTCTTT
CASSGRGSPLRAFF
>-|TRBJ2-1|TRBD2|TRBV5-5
TGTGCCAGCAGCTTATTAACTAGCGGGAACCTTTACAATGAGCAGTTCTTC
CASSLLTSGNLYNEQFF
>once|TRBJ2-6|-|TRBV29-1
TGCAGCGTTGGAACGGGGGCCAACGTCCTGACTTTC
CSVGTGANVLTF
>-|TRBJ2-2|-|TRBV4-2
TGTGCCAGCAGCCGGGGTGACGGGGAGCTGTTTTTT
CASSRGDGELFF
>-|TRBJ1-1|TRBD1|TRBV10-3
TGTGCCATCCTCCAGGGGGATAGGAACACTGAAGCTTTCTTT
CAILQGDRNTEAFF
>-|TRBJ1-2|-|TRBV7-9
TGTGCCAGCAGCTTCTCCCCGACATATTCTAACTATGGCTACACCTTC
CASSFSPTYSNYGYTF
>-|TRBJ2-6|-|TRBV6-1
TGTGCCAGCAGTGACCGGGGAGGGGGATCTGGGGCCAACGTCCTGACTTTC
CASSDRGGGSGANVLTF
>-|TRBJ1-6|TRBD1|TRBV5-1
TGCGCCAGCAGCCCCGGACAGGATTCACCCCTCCACTTT
CASSPGQDSPLHF
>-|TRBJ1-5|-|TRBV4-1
TGCGCCAGCAGCCCCCAAGTGGGGCAGCCCCAGCATTTT
CASSPQVGQPQHF
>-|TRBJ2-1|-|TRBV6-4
TGTGCCAGCAGTCTGACACCGACACCCTCCTTATACAATGAGCAGTTCTTC
CASSLTPTPSLYNEQFF
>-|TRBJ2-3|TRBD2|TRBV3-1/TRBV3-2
TGTGCCAGCAGACCCCTTAGCGGGGGGGATGGAGATACGCAGTATTTT
CASRPLSGGDGDTQYF
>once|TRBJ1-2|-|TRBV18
TGTGCCAGCTCACTGGACCGAGACTATGGCTACACCTTC
CASSLDRDYGYTF